This T cell receptor (beta chain) was found in a study of blood T cell repertoires in COVID-19. Study overall: There were acute and convalescent COVID-19 samples, and they came from the United States, Italy and Spain. In each case, the material was cDNA or gDNA derived from T cells, B-cell-depleted T cells, or PBMCs.

In this sample, this clone turned up once. In the authors' methods: Nucleated cell counts were estimated from reference gene primer amplification. TCRdb's table, derived via immunoSEQ multiplex PCR, lists solely in-frame clones and lacks some. V, J and clone size derive from that table, while D and trimming were established from the DNA sequence. The sample lists 100,000 to 150,000 clones, approximately 83% occurring once. Sequencing was performed on peripheral blood. The clonotype originates from a woman of 80 years or more with acute or convalescent COVID-19.

This CDR3 is CASSEQGVPFF. The CDR3 DNA follows: TGTGCCAGCAGTGAGCAGGGGGTCCCTTTCTTT. The chain uses TRBV25-1 and TRBJ1-1; 7 bases are a match to TRBD1. This CDR3 has 11 residues. V lost 3 bases to trimming and J lost 12 bases; unmatched junction nucleotides: 4. Per germline, CDR1 MGHDK and CDR2 SYGVNS.